These 25 T cell receptor beta chains share one sample of origin, sequenced in a study of radiotherapy plus CTLA-4 blockade in lung cancer. The repertoire was sequenced with immunoSEQ multiplex PCR; TCRdb's copy has only in-frame clones and lacks some. The data hold about 80,000 clones, with about 90% observed a single time. The input for sequencing was peripheral blood, taken from a patient treated with radiotherapy plus ipilimumab. These receptors came from a human donor with non-small cell lung cancer who had a partial response to radiotherapy plus ipilimumab.

This chain joins TRBV18 and TRBJ2-1, with TRBD1 matching over 8 bases. The V and J ends lost 4 bases and 0 bases, in that order; junction bases with no gene match: 5. Germline assignment: CDR1 KGHSH and CDR2 LQKENI. The CDR3 loop spans 16 amino acids. The CDR3 nucleotides are TGTGCCAGCTCACGTAAGACAGGGGACTCCTACAATGAGCAGTTCTTC. Its translation is CASSRKTGDSYNEQFF.

This clone came up once. This sequence joins TRBV28 and TRBJ2-1, with D perhaps matching TRBD1 (6 bases). V was pared by 6 bases and J by 10 bases, with 13 bases between. Germline CDR1 reads MDHEN; CDR2 reads SYDVKM. CDR3 length: 12 amino acids. The CDR3 nucleotides are TGTGCCAGCAGCCCCGGGACACCCGAGCAGTTCTTC. As protein: CASSPGTPEQFF.

CDR3 sequence: CASSEESRTEGYTF. The CDR3 DNA follows: TGTGCCAGCAGTGAAGAGAGCCGGACAGAGGGCTACACCTTC. The V call is TRBV2, the J call TRBJ1-2; possible D gene TRBD1, 6 bases. Germline-derived CDR1 and CDR2 are SNHLY and FYNNEI. V was shortened by 1 base and J by 8 bases, with 14 bases between the two germline ends. The CDR3 totals 14 residues.

This clone was observed a few times. This sequence joins TRBV6-1 and TRBJ1-3; D is ambiguous. V lost 6 bases, J lost 0 bases, and 9 bases lay in between. Germline CDR1 reads MNHNS; CDR2 reads SASEGT. The CDR3 runs 14 residues. The DNA for the CDR3 is TGTGCCAGCAGCCCAGTGAACTCTGGAAACACCATATATTTT. Its translation: CASSPVNSGNTIYF.

This chain links TRBV19 with TRBJ2-1, with 9 bases lining up with TRBD1. CDR3 size: 16 residues. Germline CDR1 is LNHDA and CDR2 is SQIVND (reference sequence). V dropped 5 bases and J dropped 0; count of bases not matched to a gene: 5. The CDR3 coding sequence is TGTGCCAGTAGTGAAGACAGGGGGAGCTCCTACAATGAGCAGTTCTTC. Protein sequence: CASSEDRGSSYNEQFF.

This clone was seen a single time. The chain couples TRBV7-2 to TRBJ1-5; a possible D gene is TRBD1 (5 bases). The ends were cut back, 1 base at V and 3 bases at J, with 10 bases in the middle. Looked up from germline, CDR1 is SGHTA and CDR2 is FQGNSA. CDR3 size: 15 residues. The CDR3 DNA is TGTGCCAGCAGCTTAGGGGGCAGCTTCAATCAGCCCCAGCATTTT. Translated: CASSLGGSFNQPQHF.

This clone has a handful of counts. The chain employs TRBV2 and TRBJ2-3; 9 bases align to TRBD1. Per germline, CDR1 SNHLY and CDR2 FYNNEI. The CDR3 loop spans 15 amino acids. The V and J ends lost 6 bases and 4 bases, in that order; junction bases with no gene match: 8. This CDR3 is CASRTGQGVADTQYF. The CDR3 bases are TGTGCCAGCAGGACGGGACAGGGAGTCGCAGATACGCAGTATTTT.

CDR3 sequence reads: CASSTRDRGDTQYF. DNA of the CDR3: TGTGCCAGCAGCACCCGGGACAGGGGAGATACGCAGTATTTT. The chain joins TRBV11-2 to TRBJ2-3, with 10 bases aligning to TRBD1. Trimming took 5 bases from V and 5 from J; bases not matched to a gene: 4. The length of the CDR3 is 14 residues. The germline gives CDR1 SGHAT, CDR2 FQNNGV.

About this clone: The sample holds other DNA sequences that translate to the same CDR3. This rearrangement joins TRBV27 to TRBJ2-5; 12 bases fit TRBD2. Germline-derived CDR1 and CDR2 are MNHEY and SMNVEV (reference sequence). J was trimmed by 4 bases and V by 6 bases; bases with no gene match: 3. The length of the CDR3 is 14 residues. CDR3 protein: CASRASGRGETQYF. CDR3 DNA sequence: TGTGCCAGCAGAGCTAGCGGGAGGGGAGAGACCCAGTACTTC.

The rearrangement links TRBV4-3 to TRBJ2-7; TRBD2 might be the D (5 bases). Trimming removed 4 bases from V and 2 bases from J, with 18 bases in between. Germline CDR1 and CDR2: LGHNA and YSLEER. This CDR3 contains 16 residues. The CDR3 DNA is TGCGCCAGCAGCCCCTTCCGGCTAGCTGACGCCTACGAGCAGTACGTC. This translates into CASSPFRLADAYEQYV.

The V call is TRBV19, the J call TRBJ2-1; 7 positions agree with TRBD2. V lost 5 bases to trimming and J lost 4 bases; unmatched junction nucleotides: 11. CDR1 and CDR2 (germline): LNHDA, SQIVND (reference sequence). This CDR3 region has 16 residues. Here the CDR3 DNA reads TGTGCCAGTAGTCACGGGCCAGCGGGATCGTACAATGAGCAGTTCTTC. It yields the protein CASSHGPAGSYNEQFF. Filled out from reference TRBV19 and TRBJ2-1, the complete variable domain reads DGGITQSPKYLFRKEGQNVTLSCEQNLNHDAMYWYRQDPGQGLRLIYYSQIVNDFQKGDIAEGYSVSREKKESFPLTVTSAQKNPTAFYLCASSHGPAGSYNEQFFGPGTRLTVL.

This rearrangement joins TRBV19 to TRBJ2-1; D may be TRBD1 (5 bases). CDR1 LNHDA and CDR2 SQIVND come from the germline V gene (reference sequence). Trimming took 1 base from V and 3 from J, leaving 13 bases between them. The CDR3 spans 16 residues. CDR3 sequence: CASSIVVRVDYNEQFF. CDR3 in DNA: TGTGCCAGTAGTATAGTGGTCAGGGTTGACTACAATGAGCAGTTCTTC.

The CDR3 is CASSLEGTLYNQPQHF. The CDR3 region has the DNA TGTGCCAGCAGTTTGGAGGGGACCCTCTATAATCAGCCCCAGCATTTT. The rearrangement joins TRBV27 to TRBJ1-5, with D possibly being TRBD1 (5 bases). The V gene lost 3 bases and the J gene lost 4 bases, with 16 bases spanning the gap. Germline V lookup: CDR1 MNHEY, CDR2 SMNVEV (reference sequence). The CDR3 runs 16 residues.

This chain connects TRBV5-1 to TRBJ2-5; TRBD1 aligns across 8 bases. Trimming took 1 base from V and 1 from J; bases not matched to a gene: 3. The CDR3 sequence is 15 residues long. Germline assignment: CDR1 SGHRS and CDR2 YFSETQ. In DNA form, the CDR3 reads TGCGCCAGCAGCTTGCAGGGGGCGGTCCAAGAGACCCAGTACTTC. Encoded protein: CASSLQGAVQETQYF. Using reference TRBV5-1 and TRBJ2-5 for the parts outside the CDR3, the full variable domain is KAGVTQTPRYLIKTRGQQVTLSCSPISGHRSVSWYQQTPGQGLQFLFEYFSETQRNKGNFPGRFSGRQFSNSRSEMNVSTLELGDSALYLCASSLQGAVQETQYFGPGTRLLVL.

The gene calls are TRBV19 and TRBJ2-1; 11 bases fit TRBD2. The CDR3 length is 17 residues. V shed 6 bases, J shed 4 bases, and the junction held 11 bases outside the gene matches. CDR1 LNHDA and CDR2 SQIVND come from the germline V gene (reference sequence). The CDR3 is CASRASAGLAAYNEQFF. CDR3 bases: TGTGCCAGTAGGGCGAGTGCGGGACTAGCGGCTTACAATGAGCAGTTCTTC.

This chain uses TRBV15 with TRBJ1-5; D perhaps matches TRBD1 (6 bases). The CDR3 runs to 13 residues. CDR1 is LNHNV, CDR2 YYDKDF, per germline (reference sequence). V was cut by 5 bases and J by 4 bases, with 9 bases left in between. CDR3 sequence: CATSLQGNQPQHF. Written as DNA, the CDR3 is TGTGCCACCAGCCTACAGGGTAATCAGCCCCAGCATTTT.

This chain joins TRBV18 and TRBJ2-3, with D perhaps TRBD1 (5 bases). Germline lookup yields CDR1 KGHSH and CDR2 LQKENI. The ends were cut back, 2 bases at V and 0 bases at J, with 9 bases in the middle. The CDR3 is made up of 15 amino acids. Here the CDR3 DNA reads TGTGCCAGCTCACCAAGCAGGGTCAGCACAGATACGCAGTATTTT. This sequence encodes CASSPSRVSTDTQYF.

This chain connects TRBV27 to TRBJ1-2, with D perhaps TRBD1 (6 bases). CDR3 length: 13 residues. V was pared by 5 bases and J by 2 bases, with 9 bases between. Germline V gives CDR1 MNHEY, CDR2 SMNVEV (reference sequence). CDR3 residues: CASSRDRNYGYTF. The CDR3 nucleotides read TGTGCCAGCAGTCGAGACAGGAACTATGGCTACACCTTC.

The chain uses TRBV6-5 and TRBJ1-3, with TRBD1 as a possible D gene (5 bases). The V and J ends lost 8 bases and 2 bases respectively, with 10 bases between them. Germline CDR1 and CDR2: MNHEY and SVGAGI. The CDR3 totals 13 residues. CDR3 sequence (DNA): TGTGCCAGCTCGAGACAGACTGGAAACACCATATATTTT. Translation: CASSRQTGNTIYF.

The genes are TRBV5-1 and TRBJ2-2; D gene ambiguous. V lost 0 bases to trimming and J lost 1 base, with 7 bases between them. Germline CDR1 SGHRS, CDR2 YFSETQ. This CDR3 spans 15 amino acids. The CDR3 bases are TGCGCCAGCAGCTTGGGTTCAGGGAACACCGGGGAGCTGTTTTTT. Translated, it gives CASSLGSGNTGELFF.

The chain has TRBV28 and TRBJ1-5; unclear D gene. V shed 8 bases and J shed 3 bases, with 14 bases lying between them. CDR3 length equals 14 residues. Germline V gives CDR1 MDHEN, CDR2 SYDVKM. CDR3 sequence (DNA): TGTGCCAGCGACGTCCTGGGCGACAATCAGCCCCAGCATTTT. It specifies CASDVLGDNQPQHF.

This clone has just one count. CDR3 DNA: TGTGCCACCAGCAGAGACAGGGGCCCCTACGAGCAGTACTTC. Translated, it gives CATSRDRGPYEQYF. The chain links TRBV15 to TRBJ2-5; D might be TRBD1 (6 bases). The J call may be mistaken, given a closer DNA end match to TRBJ2-7. The CDR3 covers 14 residues. CDR1 and CDR2 (germline): LNHNV, YYDKDF (reference sequence).

The chain has TRBV4-2 and TRBJ2-7; D is possibly TRBD1 (6 bases). CDR3 length: 15 residues. V was pared by 2 bases and J by 0 bases, with 11 bases between. Germline V CDR1 and CDR2: LGHNA, YNFKEQ. The CDR3 nucleotides are TGTGCCAGCAGCCAACGGGACACCCTCTCCTACGAGCAGTACTTC. This sequence encodes CASSQRDTLSYEQYF.

This rearrangement joins TRBV9 to TRBJ2-1, with D possibly TRBD2 on 6 matching bases. The germline CDR1 and CDR2 sequences are SGDLS and YYNGEE. CDR3 length equals 16 residues. Deletions cut 0 bases from V and 1 base from J, with 11 bases between. DNA of the CDR3: TGTGCCAGCAGCGTAGGACTAGAGGGATCCTACAATGAGCAGTTCTTC. Encoded protein: CASSVGLEGSYNEQFF.

The chain combines TRBV15 with TRBJ1-5, with 10 bases matching TRBD1. Germline V lookup: CDR1 LNHNV, CDR2 YYDKDF (reference sequence). This CDR3 contains 17 residues. With V trimmed by 1 base and J by 3 bases, 6 bases remained unmatched. The CDR3 spells CATSRGTGTGVNQPQHF. The DNA for the CDR3 is TGTGCCACCAGCAGAGGAACCGGGACAGGGGTCAATCAGCCCCAGCATTTT.